This T cell receptor beta chain was sequenced for a study of blood T cell repertoires in COVID-19. Study-level background: The cDNA or gDNA used as material had been derived from T cells, B-cell-depleted T cells, or PBMCs.

How the authors handled the data: Counts of nucleated cells, estimated from reference gene primer amplification, were obtained. Here immunoSEQ multiplex PCR was the method, and the copy in TCRdb shows in-frame clones only, minus some. The DNA gave D and trimming, while V, J and clone size come from that table. The sample yields roughly 330,000 clones, about 89% seen once. J was trimmed by 5 bases and V by 5 bases; bases with no gene match: 8. The CDR3 has 14 residues. Germline V CDR1 and CDR2: LNHDA, SQIVND (reference sequence). The receptor comes from a man aged 18 to 30 who had recovered from COVID-19. What was sequenced was peripheral blood. The chain couples TRBV19 to TRBJ2-7, with TRBD1 matching over 8 bases. DNA for the CDR3: TGTGCCAGTAGTCCGGGGGACAGGTGGAACGAGCAGTACTTC. Residues: CASSPGDRWNEQYF.